The 11 T cell receptor beta chains below were found in one sample sequenced in a study of blood T cells in healthy people across ages. With a J-beta primer mix and a sample-barcoded 5' primer, a second PCR ran about 6 to 11 cycles. TCRdb fed the 5' RACE reads into MiXCR, producing one record per CDR3 protein. The sample holds 1.8 million or so distinct CDR3 sequences, more than 35% seen once. The sample consisted of blood. All receptors derive from a human donor in good health.

As concerns this clonotype: An end of the junction does not agree with germline; a read error may underlie this. The V gene is TRBV6-1, the J gene TRBJ2-3; 8 bases line up with TRBD1. This CDR3 has 15 amino acids. Germline lookup yields CDR1 MNHNS and CDR2 SASEGT. CDR3 in DNA: TGTACCAGCAGTAAGACAGGGGAGGTTTTAGATACGCAGTATTTT. It encodes CTSSKTGEVLDTQYF.

The chain carries TRBV3-1 and TRBJ2-7, with D possibly called TRBD1 or TRBD2 (5 bases each). Trimming stripped 5 bases from V and 4 bases from J, with 21 bases between. Per germline, CDR1 LGHDT and CDR2 YNNKEL (reference sequence). The CDR3 consists of 16 residues. The CDR3 bases are TGTGCCAGCAGCAACTGGGACGGACTTCTCTCTTACGAGCAGTACTTC. Its translation is CASSNWDGLLSYEQYF.

The genes are TRBV6-6 and TRBJ2-1; 9 bases line up with TRBD1. This CDR3 comprises 17 residues. V shed 5 bases and J 4 bases; nucleotides not matched to a gene: 12. The germline gives CDR1 MNHNY, CDR2 SVGAGI (reference sequence). The CDR3 spells CASSRERTGVRYNEQFF. The CDR3 DNA reads as TGTGCCAGCAGTCGCGAGAGGACAGGGGTAAGATACAATGAGCAGTTCTTC.

The chain joins TRBV29-1 to TRBJ2-3; the D gene is possibly TRBD1 (5 bases). Trimming removed 4 bases at V and 3 bases at J, with 11 bases between. Germline V gene lookup returns CDR1 SQVTM and CDR2 ANQGSEA. The CDR3 covers 13 residues. DNA for the CDR3: TGCAGCGTTGCGGAACAGGTGACAGATACGCAGTATTTT. It specifies CSVAEQVTDTQYF.

The chain combines TRBV4-3 with TRBJ2-3, with 8 bases aligning to TRBD2. The ends lost 1 base at V and 2 bases at J; junction bases unmatched: 8. CDR3 length: 17 amino acids. Germline-derived CDR1 and CDR2 are LGHNA and YSLEER. CDR3 sequence: CASSQVAAGGNTDTQYF. The CDR3 DNA is TGCGCCAGCAGCCAAGTTGCGGCGGGGGGAAACACAGATACGCAGTATTTT.

In its sample, this clonotype was seen once. The chain has TRBV6-2 or TRBV6-3 and TRBJ1-1; D unclear. The CDR3 extends over 15 amino acids. Between the trimmed V and J ends, which lost 0 bases and 3 bases, there was a span of 11 bases. Germline V gene lookup returns CDR1 MNHEY and CDR2 SVGEGT. The CDR3 loop is CASSYSQAADTEAFF. As DNA, the CDR3 is TGTGCCAGCAGTTACTCGCAGGCGGCCGACACTGAAGCTTTCTTT.

The rearrangement joins TRBV12-3 or TRBV12-4 to TRBJ2-7, with D perhaps matching TRBD1 or TRBD2 (5 bases each). The V and J ends lost 8 bases and 3 bases respectively, with 20 bases between them. The CDR3 has 15 residues. For the CDR3, the DNA is TGTGCCAGCTCTGCTGAGGGGAAGAGCCGCTACGAGCAGTACTTC. It yields the protein CASSAEGKSRYEQYF.

The chain joins TRBV7-9 to TRBJ2-3; a weak D match, TRBD1 (6 bases). This CDR3 contains 17 residues. Per germline, CDR1 SEHNR and CDR2 FQNEAQ (reference sequence). The V end lost 5 bases, the J end lost 1 base, and 19 bases lay between the germline ends. CDR3 nucleotide sequence: TGTGCCAGCAGCCCTCCGCTTGGGGGCGCCGGCACAGATACGCAGTATTTT. Amino acids: CASSPPLGGAGTDTQYF.

The sample holds many counts of this clonotype. The chain couples TRBV7-3 to TRBJ2-1; 9 nucleotides align to TRBD2. V lost 5 bases, J lost 8 bases, and 13 bases stayed unmatched. This CDR3 contains 16 residues. The germline V gene encodes CDR1 SGHTA and CDR2 FQGTGA. CDR3 protein: CASSPTGTSWFDEQFF. The CDR3 region has the DNA TGTGCCAGCAGCCCCACCGGGACTAGCTGGTTCGATGAGCAGTTCTTC.

There are a few counts of this clonotype. In nucleotides, the CDR3 is TGTGCCAGCAGCTTCGATTGGGTCAATGAGCAGTTCTTC. It encodes CASSFDWVNEQFF. V is TRBV7-2 and J is TRBJ2-1; no clear D. V lost 3 bases and J lost 6, with 9 bases in between. Germline assignment: CDR1 SGHTA and CDR2 FQGNSA. The CDR3 totals 13 residues.

This sequence joins TRBV4-3 and TRBJ2-1; D is ambiguous. Germline lookup yields CDR1 LGHNA and CDR2 YSLEER. The ends were cut back, 0 bases at V and 4 bases at J, with 13 bases in the middle. This CDR3 comprises 16 residues. The CDR3 DNA is TGCGCCAGCAGCCAAGATAACTCTCCAGTATACAATGAGCAGTTCTTC. This encodes CASSQDNSPVYNEQFF.